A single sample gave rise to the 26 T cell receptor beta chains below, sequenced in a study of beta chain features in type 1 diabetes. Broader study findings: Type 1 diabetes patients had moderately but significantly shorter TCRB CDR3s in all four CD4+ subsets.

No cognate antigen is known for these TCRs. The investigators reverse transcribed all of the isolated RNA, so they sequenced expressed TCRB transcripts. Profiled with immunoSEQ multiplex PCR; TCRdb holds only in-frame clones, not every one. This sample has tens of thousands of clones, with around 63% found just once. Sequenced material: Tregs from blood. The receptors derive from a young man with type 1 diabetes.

CDR3 nucleotides: TGTGCCAGCAGCTCTGGGGGCGGGGGCCTCCCGCCAGATACGCAGTATTTT. Protein product: CASSSGGGGLPPDTQYF. This chain uses TRBV7-6 with TRBJ2-3; D is possibly TRBD2 (7 bases). The length of the CDR3 is 17 residues. V dropped 4 bases and J dropped 4 bases, with 21 bases sitting between them. CDR1 is SGHVS and CDR2 is FNYEAQ in the germline V gene.

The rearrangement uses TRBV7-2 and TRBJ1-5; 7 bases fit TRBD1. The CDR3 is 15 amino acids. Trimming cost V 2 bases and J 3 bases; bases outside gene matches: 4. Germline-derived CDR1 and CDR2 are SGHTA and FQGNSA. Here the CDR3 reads CASSLTGTDNQPQHF. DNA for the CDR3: TGTGCCAGCAGCTTAACCGGGACAGACAATCAGCCCCAGCATTTT.

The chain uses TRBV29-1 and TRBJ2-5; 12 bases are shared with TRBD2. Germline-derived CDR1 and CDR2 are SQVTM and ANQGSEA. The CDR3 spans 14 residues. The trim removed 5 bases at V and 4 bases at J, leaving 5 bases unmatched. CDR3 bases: TGCAGCGTTTCGACTAGCGGGAGAGGAGAGACCCAGTACTTC. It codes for CSVSTSGRGETQYF.

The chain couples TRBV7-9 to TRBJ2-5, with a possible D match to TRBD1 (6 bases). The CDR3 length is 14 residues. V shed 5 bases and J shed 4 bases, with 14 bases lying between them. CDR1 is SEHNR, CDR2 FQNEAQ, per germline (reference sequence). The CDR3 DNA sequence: TGTGCCAGCAGCACAGGACAGCTCGGAGAGACCCAGTACTTC. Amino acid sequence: CASSTGQLGETQYF.

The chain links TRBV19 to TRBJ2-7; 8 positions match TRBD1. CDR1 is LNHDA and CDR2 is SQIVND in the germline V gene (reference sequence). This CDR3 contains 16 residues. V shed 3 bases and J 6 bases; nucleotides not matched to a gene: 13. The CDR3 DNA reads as TGTGCCAGTAGTATTAACGCCGGGACAGGAGCGGGCGAGCAGTACTTC. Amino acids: CASSINAGTGAGEQYF.

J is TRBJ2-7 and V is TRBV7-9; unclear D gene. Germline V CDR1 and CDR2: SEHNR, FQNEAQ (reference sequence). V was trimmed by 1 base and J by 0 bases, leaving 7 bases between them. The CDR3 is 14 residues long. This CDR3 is CASSLGVNSYEQYF. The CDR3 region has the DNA TGTGCCAGCAGCTTAGGAGTCAACTCCTACGAGCAGTACTTC.

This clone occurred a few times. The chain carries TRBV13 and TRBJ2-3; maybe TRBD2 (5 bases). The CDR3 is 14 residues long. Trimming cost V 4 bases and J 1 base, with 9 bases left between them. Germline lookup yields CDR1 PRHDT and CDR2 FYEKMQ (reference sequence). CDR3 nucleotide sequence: TGTGCCAGCAGCTCTTCCGGGGGCACAGATACGCAGTATTTT. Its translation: CASSSSGGTDTQYF.

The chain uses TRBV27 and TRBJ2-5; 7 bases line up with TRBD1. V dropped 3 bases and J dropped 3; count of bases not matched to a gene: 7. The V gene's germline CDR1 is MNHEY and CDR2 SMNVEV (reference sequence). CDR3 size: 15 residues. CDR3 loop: CASSFSWDSKETQYF. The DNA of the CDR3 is TGTGCCAGCAGTTTTTCTTGGGACAGCAAAGAGACCCAGTACTTC.

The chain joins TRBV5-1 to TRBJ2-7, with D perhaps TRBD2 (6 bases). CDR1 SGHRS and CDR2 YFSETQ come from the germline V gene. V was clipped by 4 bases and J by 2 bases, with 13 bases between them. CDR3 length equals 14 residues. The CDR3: CASSGQLAPYEQYF. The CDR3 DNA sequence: TGCGCCAGCAGCGGGCAACTAGCCCCCTACGAGCAGTACTTC.

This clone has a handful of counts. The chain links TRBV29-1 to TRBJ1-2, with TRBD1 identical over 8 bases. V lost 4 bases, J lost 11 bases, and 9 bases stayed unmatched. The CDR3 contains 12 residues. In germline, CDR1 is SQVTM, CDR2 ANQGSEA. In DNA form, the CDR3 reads TGCAGCGTTGCCGGGACAGGAGACCTTTACACCTTC. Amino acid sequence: CSVAGTGDLYTF.

CDR3 coding DNA: TGTGCCAGCTCACCGACTCAGGGGAATACGCAGTATTTT. Amino acid sequence: CASSPTQGNTQYF. The rearrangement uses TRBV18 and TRBJ2-3, with D perhaps matching TRBD1 (6 bases). Per germline, CDR1 KGHSH and CDR2 LQKENI. The V end was cut by 3 bases, the J end by 7 bases, with 11 bases between. This CDR3 is 13 amino acids long.

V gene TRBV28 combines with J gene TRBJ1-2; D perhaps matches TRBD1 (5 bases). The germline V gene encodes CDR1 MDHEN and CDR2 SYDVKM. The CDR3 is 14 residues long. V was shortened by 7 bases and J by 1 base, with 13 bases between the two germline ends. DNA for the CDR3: TGTGCCAGCACGGTCCCGGGGGATAACTATGGCTACACCTTC. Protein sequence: CASTVPGDNYGYTF.

The CDR3 loop reads CASSPPGSTQYF. CDR3 nucleotides: TGTGCCAGCAGCCCCCCGGGGTCTACGCAGTATTTT. The rearrangement joins TRBV7-2 to TRBJ2-3; maybe TRBD2 (5 bases). V was shortened by 5 bases and J by 8 bases, with 11 bases between the two germline ends. The CDR3 consists of 12 residues. Germline V gives CDR1 SGHTA, CDR2 FQGNSA.

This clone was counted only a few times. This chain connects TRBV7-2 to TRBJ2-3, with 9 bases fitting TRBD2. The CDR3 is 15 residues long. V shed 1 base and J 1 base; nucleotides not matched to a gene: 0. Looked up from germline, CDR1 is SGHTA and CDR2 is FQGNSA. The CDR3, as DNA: TGTGCCAGCAGCTTAGTAGCGGGGGGCACAGATACGCAGTATTTT. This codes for CASSLVAGGTDTQYF.

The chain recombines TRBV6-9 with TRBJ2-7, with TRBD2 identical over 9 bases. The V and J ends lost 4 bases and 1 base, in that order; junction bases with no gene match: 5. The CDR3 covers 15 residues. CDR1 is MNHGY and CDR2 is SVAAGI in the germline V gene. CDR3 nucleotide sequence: TGTGCCAGCAGTTCGCGACTAGCGGCTTCCTACGAGCAGTACTTC. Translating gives CASSSRLAASYEQYF.

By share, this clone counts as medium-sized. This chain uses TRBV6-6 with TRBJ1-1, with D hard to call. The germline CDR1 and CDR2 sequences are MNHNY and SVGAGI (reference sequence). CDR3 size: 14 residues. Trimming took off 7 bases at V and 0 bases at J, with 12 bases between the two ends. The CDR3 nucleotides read TGTGCCAGCATGGCCCGCAACCTGAACACTGAAGCTTTCTTT. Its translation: CASMARNLNTEAFF.

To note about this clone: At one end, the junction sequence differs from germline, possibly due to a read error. The CDR3 coding sequence is TGTGCCAGCTCACTCAGGGGGCTCGTTACAGTTACGCAGTATTTT. Its protein is CASSLRGLVTVTQYF. V gene TRBV18 combines with J gene TRBJ2-3; 8 bases align to TRBD1. This CDR3 is 15 amino acids long. Germline V CDR1 and CDR2: KGHSH, LQKENI.

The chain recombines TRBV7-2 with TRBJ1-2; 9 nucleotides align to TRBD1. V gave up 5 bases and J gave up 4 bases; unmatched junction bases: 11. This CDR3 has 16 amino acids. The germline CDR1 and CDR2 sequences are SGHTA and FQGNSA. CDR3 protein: CASSRGGQGNIYGYTF. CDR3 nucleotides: TGTGCCAGCAGCCGAGGCGGACAGGGGAATATCTATGGCTACACCTTC.

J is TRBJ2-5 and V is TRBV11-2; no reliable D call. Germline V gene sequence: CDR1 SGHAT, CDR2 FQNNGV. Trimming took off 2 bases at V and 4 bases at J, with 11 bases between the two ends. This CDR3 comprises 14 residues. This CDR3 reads CASSLRRSGETQYF. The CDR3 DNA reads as TGTGCCAGCAGCTTAAGGAGATCGGGAGAGACCCAGTACTTC.

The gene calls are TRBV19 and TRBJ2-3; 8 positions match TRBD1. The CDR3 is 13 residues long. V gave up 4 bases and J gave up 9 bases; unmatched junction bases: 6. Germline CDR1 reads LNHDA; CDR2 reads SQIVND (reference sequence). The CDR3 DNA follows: TGTGCCAGTAGTAACCAGGGGGCGGTAACGCAGTATTTT. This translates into CASSNQGAVTQYF.

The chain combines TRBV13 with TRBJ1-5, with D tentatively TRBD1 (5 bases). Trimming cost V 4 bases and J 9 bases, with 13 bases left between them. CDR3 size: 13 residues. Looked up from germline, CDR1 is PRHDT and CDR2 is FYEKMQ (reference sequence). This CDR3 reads CASSSTAGAPQHF. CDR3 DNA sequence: TGTGCCAGCAGCTCGACGGCTGGGGCGCCCCAGCATTTT.

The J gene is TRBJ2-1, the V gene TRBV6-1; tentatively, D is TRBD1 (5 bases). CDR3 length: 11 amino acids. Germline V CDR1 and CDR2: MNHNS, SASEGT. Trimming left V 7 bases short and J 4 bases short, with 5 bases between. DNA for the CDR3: TGTGCCAGCACAGGGTACAATGAGCAGTTCTTC. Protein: CASTGYNEQFF.

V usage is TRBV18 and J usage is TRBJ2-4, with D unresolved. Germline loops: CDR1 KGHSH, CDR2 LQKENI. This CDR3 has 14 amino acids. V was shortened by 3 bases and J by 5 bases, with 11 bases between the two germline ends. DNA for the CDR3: TGTGCCAGCTCACCCACAGCCACCGAAAACATTCAGTACTTC. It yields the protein CASSPTATENIQYF. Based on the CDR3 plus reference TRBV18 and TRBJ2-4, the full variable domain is NAGVMQNPRHLVRRRGQEARLRCSPMKGHSHVYWYRQLPEEGLKFMVYLQKENIIDESGMPKERFSAEFPKEGPSILRIQQVVRGDSAAYFCASSPTATENIQYFGAGTRLSVL.

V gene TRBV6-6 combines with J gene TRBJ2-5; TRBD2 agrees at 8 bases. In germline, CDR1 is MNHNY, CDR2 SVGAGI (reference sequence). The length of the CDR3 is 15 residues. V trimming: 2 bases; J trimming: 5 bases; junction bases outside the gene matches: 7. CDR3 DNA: TGTGCCAGCAGTTACGGACGGGGGGGCGGGGAGACCCAGTACTTC. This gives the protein CASSYGRGGGETQYF.

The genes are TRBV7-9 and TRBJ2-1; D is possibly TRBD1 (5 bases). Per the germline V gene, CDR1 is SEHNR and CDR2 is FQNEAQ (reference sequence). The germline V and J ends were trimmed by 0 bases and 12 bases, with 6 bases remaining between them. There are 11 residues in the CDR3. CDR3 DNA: TGTGCCAGCAGCTTAGCAACAGGGCAGTTCTTC. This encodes CASSLATGQFF.

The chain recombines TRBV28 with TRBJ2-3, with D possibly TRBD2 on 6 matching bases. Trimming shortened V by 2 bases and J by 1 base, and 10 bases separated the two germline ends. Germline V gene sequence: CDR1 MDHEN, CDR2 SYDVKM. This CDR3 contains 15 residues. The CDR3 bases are TGTGCCAGCAGTTTACCGGGAGTAGGCACAGATACGCAGTATTTT. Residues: CASSLPGVGTDTQYF.